Shown below are 27 T cell receptor beta chains from a single sample sequenced in a study of OX40 agonist ivuxolimab in advanced cancers. Profiled with immunoSEQ multiplex PCR; TCRdb holds only in-frame clones, not every one. The data contain approximately 70,000 clones, less than 90% of them seen just once; the ten biggest clones take up approximately 8%. Material: CD4+ or CD8+ T cells sorted from blood, obtained in a trial of the OX40 agonist ivuxolimab. These receptors came from an adult with an advanced solid tumor such as melanoma, head and neck, liver or kidney cancer.

The V and J genes are TRBV18 and TRBJ2-1; 9 bases are a match to TRBD2. The V and J ends lost 1 base and 2 bases, in that order; junction bases with no gene match: 0. Germline CDR1 reads KGHSH; CDR2 reads LQKENI. This CDR3 region has 15 residues. This CDR3 reads CASSPLAGAYNEQFF. CDR3 in DNA: TGTGCCAGCTCACCACTAGCGGGGGCCTACAATGAGCAGTTCTTC.

The chain combines TRBV7-2 with TRBJ2-3; D is uncertain. From germline, CDR1 is SGHTA and CDR2 FQGNSA. The V and J ends lost 3 bases and 2 bases respectively, with 12 bases between them. The CDR3 is made up of 15 amino acids. The CDR3 DNA sequence: TGTGCCAGCAGCTTGGGTCGGGTTCCCACAGATACGCAGTATTTT. Encoded protein: CASSLGRVPTDTQYF. The whole variable domain, filled in from reference TRBV7-2 and TRBJ2-3, reads GAGVSQSPSNKVTEKGKDVELRCDPISGHTALYWYRQSLGQGLEFLIYFQGNSAPDKSGLPSDRFSAERTGGSVSTLTIQRTQQEDSAVYLCASSLGRVPTDTQYFGPGTRLTVL.

The chain links TRBV2 to TRBJ1-1, with D possibly being TRBD1 (6 bases). Germline-derived CDR1 and CDR2 are SNHLY and FYNNEI. The ends were cut back, 7 bases at V and 0 bases at J, with 12 bases in the middle. The CDR3 consists of 14 residues. The CDR3 DNA is TGTGCCAGCAAGGGGGGCCTGATGAACACTGAAGCTTTCTTT. As protein: CASKGGLMNTEAFF.

This chain links TRBV5-4 with TRBJ2-7; D not resolved. The CDR3 runs to 15 residues. V lost 1 base to trimming and J lost 0 bases, with 11 bases between them. CDR1 SGHNT and CDR2 YYREEE come from the germline V gene (reference sequence). As DNA, the CDR3 is TGTGCCAGCAGCTTGAGGCCGGGTGGCTCCTACGAGCAGTACTTC. This sequence encodes CASSLRPGGSYEQYF.

This clone was observed a handful of times. The chain is built from TRBV10-2 and TRBJ2-7; D call uncertain. This CDR3 is built from 15 residues. The ends were cut back, 2 bases at V and 0 bases at J, with 11 bases in the middle. CDR1 and CDR2 (germline): WSHSY, SAAADI. This CDR3 is CASSEPADLSYEQYF. For the CDR3, the DNA is TGCGCCAGCAGTGAGCCCGCGGACCTCTCCTACGAGCAGTACTTC.

The J gene is TRBJ1-6, the V gene TRBV5-4, with D maybe TRBD1 (5 bases). CDR1 is SGHNT, CDR2 YYREEE, per germline (reference sequence). This CDR3 is built from 16 residues. Trimming removed 0 bases at V and 9 bases at J, with 16 bases between. The CDR3 spells CASSLAGREKSSPLHF. CDR3 in DNA: TGTGCCAGCAGCTTGGCGGGCAGGGAGAAGAGTTCACCCCTCCACTTT.

V gene TRBV2 combines with J gene TRBJ1-6; maybe TRBD1 (5 bases). V was shortened by 3 bases and J by 1 base, with 16 bases between the two germline ends. CDR1 is SNHLY and CDR2 is FYNNEI in the germline V gene. The CDR3 loop spans 18 amino acids. The CDR3 nucleotides are TGTGCCAGCAGTGAGGACAAGTGGTTCGGGTCCTATAATTCACCCCTCCACTTT. Protein: CASSEDKWFGSYNSPLHF.

This chain joins TRBV15 and TRBJ2-7, with D possibly being TRBD1 (6 bases). Trimming shortened V by 3 bases and J by 0 bases, and 9 bases separated the two germline ends. The V gene's germline CDR1 is LNHNV and CDR2 YYDKDF (reference sequence). The CDR3 totals 14 residues. The CDR3 DNA reads as TGTGCCACCAGCAGGGGGGACACCTCCTACGAGCAGTACTTC. It specifies CATSRGDTSYEQYF.

This chain joins TRBV7-9 and TRBJ1-1; 10 bases match TRBD1. Germline trimming cut 6 bases from V and 2 bases from J; bases unmatched to any gene: 6. Germline V gives CDR1 SEHNR, CDR2 FQNEAQ (reference sequence). The CDR3 extends over 15 amino acids. The CDR3 region has the DNA TGTGCCAGCAGTTTTAGACAGGGGGCAAACACTGAAGCTTTCTTT. Translation gives CASSFRQGANTEAFF.

The rearrangement links TRBV27 to TRBJ2-1; possibly TRBD1 or TRBD2 for D (6 bases each). V lost 0 bases and J lost 2, with 11 bases in between. From germline, CDR1 is MNHEY and CDR2 SMNVEV (reference sequence). The CDR3 totals 16 residues. The CDR3 protein is CASSLSPGATYNEQFF. CDR3 nucleotides: TGTGCCAGCAGTTTATCGCCGGGGGCCACCTACAATGAGCAGTTCTTC.

The chain combines TRBV6-6 with TRBJ1-3; 7 bases agree with TRBD1. Germline V gene sequence: CDR1 MNHNY, CDR2 SVGAGI (reference sequence). The J segment lost 4 bases and the V segment lost 6 bases, leaving 9 bases of the junction unmatched. The CDR3 sequence is 15 residues long. The CDR3 protein is CASRPRQGYGNTIYF. In DNA, the CDR3 is TGTGCCAGCAGACCGCGACAGGGTTACGGAAACACCATATATTTT.

This clone was counted between two and nine times. CDR3 residues: CSVVGAEAFF. Here the CDR3 DNA reads TGCAGCGTTGTTGGGGCTGAAGCTTTCTTT. This chain links TRBV29-1 with TRBJ1-1; no reliable D call. The CDR3 has 10 residues. V was pared by 4 bases and J by 6 bases, with 6 bases between. Germline lookup yields CDR1 SQVTM and CDR2 ANQGSEA.

The V call is TRBV4-2, the J call TRBJ1-5, with TRBD1 as a possible D gene (5 bases). The germline gives CDR1 LGHNA, CDR2 YNFKEQ. The CDR3 covers 16 residues. The germline V and J ends were trimmed by 2 bases and 2 bases, with 13 bases remaining between them. CDR3 loop: CASSQSTAGGNQPQHF. For the CDR3, the DNA is TGTGCCAGCAGCCAATCGACAGCCGGCGGCAATCAGCCCCAGCATTTT.

The V and J genes are TRBV29-1 and TRBJ2-7, with unresolved D. The CDR3 is 14 amino acids. The V end was cut by 4 bases, the J end by 2 bases, with 15 bases between. Per germline, CDR1 SQVTM and CDR2 ANQGSEA. The CDR3: CSVGRPDPTYEQYF. The CDR3 DNA reads as TGCAGCGTTGGACGGCCTGATCCCACCTACGAGCAGTACTTC.

CDR3: CSVALGPETQYF. The CDR3 bases are TGCAGCGTTGCCCTGGGGCCGGAGACCCAGTACTTC. The rearrangement uses TRBV29-1 and TRBJ2-5; D is possibly TRBD1 (5 bases). CDR1 and CDR2 (germline): SQVTM, ANQGSEA. The V and J ends lost 4 bases and 5 bases respectively, with 11 bases between them. This CDR3 spans 12 amino acids. Using reference TRBV29-1 and TRBJ2-5 for the parts outside the CDR3, the full variable domain is SAVISQKPSRDICQRGTSLTIQCQVDSQVTMMFWYRQQPGQSLTLIATANQGSEATYESGFVIDKFPISRPNLTFSTLTVSNMSPEDSSIYLCSVALGPETQYFGPGTRLLVL.

The genes are TRBV18 and TRBJ1-1; no clear D gene. The CDR3 covers 14 residues. Per germline, CDR1 KGHSH and CDR2 LQKENI. The V end lost 0 bases, the J end lost 8 bases, and 13 bases lay between the germline ends. CDR3 sequence: CASSPPSSKGEAFF. The DNA of the CDR3 is TGTGCCAGCTCACCACCGAGTAGTAAAGGGGAAGCTTTCTTT.

The gene calls are TRBV7-2 and TRBJ1-2; D remains unclear. Deletions cut 2 bases from V and 4 bases from J, with 14 bases between. The CDR3 loop spans 15 amino acids. Germline V gives CDR1 SGHTA, CDR2 FQGNSA. CDR3: CASSLYNSAFYGYTF. CDR3 nucleotide sequence: TGTGCCAGCAGCTTATATAACAGCGCCTTCTATGGCTACACCTTC.

The chain uses TRBV11-1 and TRBJ2-7, with TRBD1 matching over 7 bases. The CDR3 has 14 residues. Germline trimming cut 1 base from V and 0 bases from J; bases unmatched to any gene: 0. Germline CDR1 SGHAT, CDR2 FQDESV (reference sequence). The CDR3 is CASSLGTGSYEQYF. In nucleotides, the CDR3 is TGTGCCAGCAGCTTAGGGACAGGCTCCTACGAGCAGTACTTC. Drawing the rest from reference TRBV11-1 and TRBJ2-7, the complete variable domain is EAEVAQSPRYKITEKSQAVAFWCDPISGHATLYWYRQILGQGPELLVQFQDESVVDDSQLPKDRFSAERLKGVDSTLKIQPAELGDSAMYLCASSLGTGSYEQYFGPGTRLTVT.

The chain uses TRBV9 and TRBJ1-3; D gene ambiguous. The CDR3 totals 14 residues. Germline V CDR1 and CDR2: SGDLS, YYNGEE. The V and J ends lost 0 bases and 0 bases respectively, with 4 bases between them. The CDR3: CASSVATSGNTIYF. CDR3 DNA sequence: TGTGCCAGCAGCGTAGCCACCTCTGGAAACACCATATATTTT.

This chain uses TRBV5-4 with TRBJ2-1, with 7 bases fitting TRBD2. Losses at the gene ends were 4 bases for V and 5 bases for J; bases not matched to a gene: 18. Germline values: CDR1 SGHNT, CDR2 YYREEE (reference sequence). This CDR3 comprises 18 residues. CDR3 region: CASSPSVVGSGWDNEQFF. CDR3 sequence (DNA): TGTGCCAGCAGCCCGTCTGTGGTCGGTAGCGGGTGGGACAATGAGCAGTTCTTC.

This chain links TRBV5-1 with TRBJ1-6; TRBD1 matches 7 bases. CDR1 and CDR2 from the germline V gene are SGHRS and YFSETQ. This CDR3 region has 14 residues. V was clipped by 6 bases and J by 7 bases; unmatched bases: 7. The CDR3 DNA is TGCGCCAGCACAACAGGGGTTTTAAATTCACCCCTCCACTTT. It yields the protein CASTTGVLNSPLHF.

The rearrangement uses TRBV5-1 and TRBJ2-5, with D unclear. V dropped 4 bases and J dropped 0 bases, with 19 bases sitting between them. CDR1 is SGHRS, CDR2 YFSETQ, per germline. CDR3 length equals 17 residues. The CDR3 coding sequence is TGCGCCAGCAGCGCTACGGTCCTAATAGGATACCAAGAGACCCAGTACTTC. Translating it yields CASSATVLIGYQETQYF.

The rearrangement links TRBV6-5 to TRBJ1-5; D is ambiguous. Germline V gene data show CDR1 as MNHEY and CDR2 as SVGAGI. The ends were cut back, 5 bases at V and 4 bases at J, with 9 bases in the middle. CDR3 length: 13 residues. Here the CDR3 DNA reads TGTGCCAGCAGTGTGAGCTTAAATCAGCCCCAGCATTTT. Its protein is CASSVSLNQPQHF.

The chain uses TRBV6-6 and TRBJ2-7, with 9 bases fitting TRBD1. This CDR3 is built from 15 residues. The germline gives CDR1 MNHNY, CDR2 SVGAGI (reference sequence). Unmatched junction bases numbered 9, after V lost 2 bases and J lost 7 bases. CDR3 in DNA: TGTGCCAGCAGTTACGAGGGACAGGGACGTCGGGAGCAGTACTTC. Its translation is CASSYEGQGRREQYF.

This chain links TRBV29-1 with TRBJ2-4, with D tentatively TRBD2 (6 bases). Germline loops: CDR1 SQVTM, CDR2 ANQGSEA. V was cut by 7 bases and J by 9 bases, with 19 bases left in between. This CDR3 contains 13 residues. DNA for the CDR3: TGCAGCGCCGGGGACTCCTTGATCGGCATTCAGTACTTC. Amino acid sequence: CSAGDSLIGIQYF.

This clone has a handful of counts. CDR3 nucleotide sequence: TGTGCCAGCAGAATGACAGGCATCAATCAGCCCCAGCATTTT. It specifies CASRMTGINQPQHF. The rearrangement joins TRBV6-6 to TRBJ1-5, with D maybe TRBD1 (6 bases). CDR1 MNHNY and CDR2 SVGAGI come from the germline V gene (reference sequence). V was cut by 6 bases and J by 3 bases, with 12 bases left in between. The CDR3 is made up of 14 amino acids.

This clone was seen only once. This rearrangement joins TRBV4-3 to TRBJ1-6, with D unresolved. Germline V lookup: CDR1 LGHNA, CDR2 YSLEER. V was cut by 1 base and J by 0 bases, with 22 bases left in between. CDR3 length: 21 amino acids. CDR3 coding DNA: TGCGCCAGCAGCCAAGCAGTAGTATCAAGTCAGGCGTTCTCCTATAATTCACCCCTCCACTTT. It specifies CASSQAVVSSQAFSYNSPLHF.